The 17 T cell receptor beta chains given below trace back to one sample, sequenced in a study of T cell responses to AZD1222 COVID-19 vaccine. This table comes from immunoSEQ multiplex PCR, and its TCRdb copy is limited to in-frame clones, with some not included. The sample carries around 100,000 clones, around 87% recorded once. Specimen: peripheral blood, collected on day 0 of MenACWY control vaccination. Receptors originate from an adult in good health.

The V gene is TRBV4-3, the J gene TRBJ1-2, with TRBD1 identical over 7 bases. The trim removed 1 base at V and 8 bases at J, leaving 10 bases unmatched. The CDR3 runs to 15 residues. Per germline, CDR1 LGHNA and CDR2 YSLEER. The CDR3 protein is CASSQGTQGIGGYTF. For the CDR3, the DNA is TGCGCCAGCAGCCAAGGAACACAGGGGATTGGAGGCTACACCTTC.

The chain uses TRBV6-1 and TRBJ2-2; D might be TRBD1 or TRBD2, each matching 6 bases. This CDR3 is built from 17 residues. V was cut by 2 bases and J by 2 bases, with 15 bases left in between. The germline gives CDR1 MNHNS, CDR2 SASEGT. CDR3 coding DNA: TGTGCCAGCAGTGAACTTATGGGGGGCCTAAACACCGGGGAGCTGTTTTTT. This translates into CASSELMGGLNTGELFF.

V and J are TRBV7-8 and TRBJ1-2; D is possibly TRBD1 (6 bases). The germline V and J ends were trimmed by 5 bases and 4 bases, with 14 bases remaining between them. Germline V gene sequence: CDR1 SGHVS, CDR2 FQNEAQ. The CDR3 runs 14 residues. CDR3 sequence: CASSHRDPSYGYTF. As DNA, the CDR3 is TGTGCCAGCAGCCACAGGGACCCGAGCTATGGCTACACCTTC. Based on the CDR3 plus reference TRBV7-8 and TRBJ1-2, the full variable domain is GAGVSQSPRYKVAKRGQDVALRCDPISGHVSLFWYQQALGQGPEFLTYFQNEAQLDKSGLPSDRFFAERPEGSVSTLKIQRTQQEDSAVYLCASSHRDPSYGYTFGSGTRLTVV.

The chain recombines TRBV6-5 with TRBJ2-2, with 7 bases fitting TRBD1. Germline V gives CDR1 MNHEY, CDR2 SVGAGI. This CDR3 has 16 amino acids. J lost 4 bases, V lost 1 base, and 6 bases had no gene match. This CDR3 is CASSYWGNRGTGELFF. In DNA form, the CDR3 reads TGTGCCAGCAGTTACTGGGGCAACAGGGGCACCGGGGAGCTGTTTTTT.

This clone appeared a single time. J is TRBJ2-7 and V is TRBV28, with a weak D call TRBD1 (5 bases). The CDR3 extends over 15 amino acids. Germline CDR1 is MDHEN and CDR2 is SYDVKM. Trimming removed 4 bases at V and 0 bases at J, with 13 bases between. The CDR3 region has the DNA TGTGCCAGCAGTTCCGGGTCCGACAGCTCCTACGAGCAGTACTTC. As protein: CASSSGSDSSYEQYF. The entire variable domain, with the rest obtained from reference TRBV28 and TRBJ2-7, is as follows: DVKVTQSSRYLVKRTGEKVFLECVQDMDHENMFWYRQDPGLGLRLIYFSYDVKMKEKGDIPEGYSVSREKKERFSLILESASTNQTSMYLCASSSGSDSSYEQYFGPGTRLTVT.

This clone showed up just a few times. The CDR3 sequence is CASTFRTRPNTEAFF. The CDR3 DNA is TGTGCCAGCACCTTTAGGACACGCCCGAACACTGAAGCTTTCTTT. The chain joins TRBV5-8 to TRBJ1-1; D is perhaps TRBD1 (5 bases). Trimming removed 6 bases at V and 1 base at J, with 16 bases between. The CDR3 spans 15 residues. Germline V gene sequence: CDR1 SGHTS, CDR2 YDEGEE.

The rearrangement joins TRBV6-5 to TRBJ1-3; weak D call: TRBD1 (6 bases). The CDR3 contains 15 residues. Trimming stripped 5 bases from V and 0 bases from J, with 11 bases between. Germline loops: CDR1 MNHEY, CDR2 SVGAGI. CDR3 DNA sequence: TGTGCCAGCAGTCACGACAGGAGCTCTGGAAACACCATATATTTT. It encodes CASSHDRSSGNTIYF.

The chain is built from TRBV19 and TRBJ1-1, with TRBD1 as a possible D gene (5 bases). The CDR3 totals 17 residues. From germline, CDR1 is LNHDA and CDR2 SQIVND (reference sequence). Trimming removed 11 bases at V and 3 bases at J, with 28 bases between. CDR3 DNA sequence: TGTGCCTGTCGATCCTACAGGTCAATGACGGGGTACACTGAAGCTTTCTTT. Encoded protein: CACRSYRSMTGYTEAFF.

Here the CDR3 DNA reads TGTGCCAGCAGTCCAACAGGGGGCAGTGGTGTCTGGGTGAATCAGCCCCAGCATTTT. It encodes CASSPTGGSGVWVNQPQHF. The chain couples TRBV6-2 or TRBV6-3 to TRBJ1-5; 9 bases fit TRBD1. The CDR3 has 19 amino acids. In germline, CDR1 is MNHEY, CDR2 SVGEGT. After removal of 5 bases from V and 4 bases from J, the junction contained 18 bases not matched to a gene.

This clone showed up just once. The chain joins TRBV7-7 to TRBJ2-5; 13 positions agree with TRBD2. The CDR3 runs 15 residues. Looked up from germline, CDR1 is SSHAT and CDR2 is FNYEAQ (reference sequence). Trimming cost V 5 bases and J 5 bases; bases outside gene matches: 5. The CDR3 here is CASSQGLAGVETQYF. DNA of the CDR3: TGTGCCAGCAGCCAAGGACTAGCGGGGGTGGAGACCCAGTACTTC.

The CDR3 here is CASSRTSGRDEFF. The CDR3 DNA reads TGTGCCAGCTCACGAACTAGCGGGAGGGATGAGTTCTTC. The chain joins TRBV18 to TRBJ2-1, with 13 bases lining up with TRBD2. The V segment lost 4 bases and the J segment 14 bases; nucleotides outside the gene matches: 5. The germline gives CDR1 KGHSH, CDR2 LQKENI. This CDR3 comprises 13 residues.

This rearrangement joins TRBV7-2 to TRBJ1-5; D gene uncertain. V was pared by 0 bases and J by 7 bases, with 13 bases between. The CDR3 sequence is 15 residues long. Germline V gene lookup returns CDR1 SGHTA and CDR2 FQGNSA. The CDR3 nucleotides read TGTGCCAGCAGCTTAGCGTTCGGGTCGGCACAGCCCCAGCATTTT. Protein: CASSLAFGSAQPQHF.

The chain couples TRBV19 to TRBJ1-1; 8 bases match TRBD1. V shed 4 bases, J shed 6 bases, and the junction held 10 bases outside the gene matches. This CDR3 is 15 amino acids long. Germline CDR1 LNHDA, CDR2 SQIVND (reference sequence). The CDR3 loop reads CASSSQGAKGSEAFF. In DNA form, the CDR3 reads TGTGCCAGTAGTAGCCAGGGGGCCAAGGGGTCTGAAGCTTTCTTT.

The chain uses TRBV29-1 and TRBJ2-2; maybe TRBD2 (5 bases). The CDR3 totals 13 residues. V lost 7 bases and J 6 bases, leaving 15 bases between the germline ends. CDR1 is SQVTM and CDR2 is ANQGSEA in the germline V gene. The CDR3 spells CSGHEGPPGELFF. Here the CDR3 DNA reads TGCAGCGGGCATGAGGGTCCCCCCGGGGAGCTGTTTTTT.

The J gene is TRBJ1-6, the V gene TRBV28; 9 nucleotides agree with TRBD1. This CDR3 comprises 15 residues. The germline V gene has CDR1 MDHEN and CDR2 SYDVKM. V shed 7 bases, J shed 8 bases, and the junction held 9 bases outside the gene matches. The CDR3 DNA sequence: TGTGCCAGCAACTCCGGACAGGGGTATTATTCACCCCTCCACTTT. The encoded protein is CASNSGQGYYSPLHF.

The rearrangement uses TRBV5-6 and TRBJ2-2, with TRBD1 matching 9 bases. The CDR3 extends over 17 amino acids. CDR1 SGHDT and CDR2 YYEEEE come from the germline V gene. The V gene end was trimmed by 4 bases and the J gene end by 6 bases; junction bases not matched to a gene: 13. CDR3 in amino acids: CASSPNTGGWRPGELFF. The CDR3 nucleotides are TGTGCCAGCAGCCCGAACACAGGGGGCTGGCGTCCCGGGGAGCTGTTTTTT.

The count of this clone is one. V and J are TRBV4-1 and TRBJ1-2; D may be TRBD1 (5 bases). Germline values: CDR1 MGHRA, CDR2 YSYEKL. The CDR3 loop spans 14 amino acids. V dropped 1 base and J dropped 7 bases, with 13 bases sitting between them. Here the CDR3 DNA reads TGCGCCAGCAGCCAAGGGGGACCCCGACGTGGCTACACCTTC. This encodes CASSQGGPRRGYTF.